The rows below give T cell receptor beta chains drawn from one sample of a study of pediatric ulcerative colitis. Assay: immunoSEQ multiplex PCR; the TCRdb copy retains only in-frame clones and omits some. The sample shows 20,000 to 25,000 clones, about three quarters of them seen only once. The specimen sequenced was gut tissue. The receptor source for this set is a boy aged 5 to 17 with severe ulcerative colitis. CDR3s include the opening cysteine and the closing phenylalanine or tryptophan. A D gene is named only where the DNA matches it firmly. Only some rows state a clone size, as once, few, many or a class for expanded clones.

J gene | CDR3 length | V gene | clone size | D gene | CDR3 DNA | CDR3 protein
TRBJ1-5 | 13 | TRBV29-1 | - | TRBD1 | TGCAGCGTTTTGGGACAGCCTAATCAGCCCCAGCATTTT | CSVLGQPNQPQHF
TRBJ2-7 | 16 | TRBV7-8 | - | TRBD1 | TGTGCCAGCAGCGGAGGAACCGGGACAGGGACTTACGAGCAGTACTTC | CASSGGTGTGTYEQYF
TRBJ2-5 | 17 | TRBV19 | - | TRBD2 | TGTGCCAGTAGTATAGAGGGGGGGTTCTCGGTCCAAGAGACCCAGTACTTC | CASSIEGGFSVQETQYF
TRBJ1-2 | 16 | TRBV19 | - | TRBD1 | TGTGCCAGTAGTATTCCCCTCCGGACAGGGTCGATTGGCTACACCTTC | CASSIPLRTGSIGYTF
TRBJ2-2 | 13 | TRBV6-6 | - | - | TGTGCCAGCAAAAGTGGGACTCTCGGGGAGCTGTTTTTT | CASKSGTLGELFF
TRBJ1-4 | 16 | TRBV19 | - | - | TGTGCCAGTAATGGTATTGGAAGCTCAACTAATGAAAAACTGTTTTTT | CASNGIGSSTNEKLFF
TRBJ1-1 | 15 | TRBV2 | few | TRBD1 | TGTGCCAGCAGTTTGCAGGGGGCGTTGAACACTGAAGCTTTCTTT | CASSLQGALNTEAFF
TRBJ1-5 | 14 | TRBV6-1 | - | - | TGTGCCAGCAGTGACCCCAGCCTAAATCAGCCCCAGCATTTT | CASSDPSLNQPQHF
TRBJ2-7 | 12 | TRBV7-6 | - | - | TGTGCCAGCAGCCCAAGCTCCTACGAGCAGTACTTC | CASSPSSYEQYF
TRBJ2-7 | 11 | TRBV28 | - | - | TGTGCCAGCACCTCGGGATACGAGCAGTACTTC | CASTSGYEQYF
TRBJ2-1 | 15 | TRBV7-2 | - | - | TGTGCCAGCAGCCAACACGAGGTAGGGCCTGGGGAGCAGTTCTTC | CASSQHEVGPGEQFF
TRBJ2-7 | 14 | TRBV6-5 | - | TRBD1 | TGTGCCAGCAGAGGGGGGACAGGGGGTCACGAGCAGTACTTC | CASRGGTGGHEQYF
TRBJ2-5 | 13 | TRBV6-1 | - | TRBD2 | TGTGCCAGCAGGACTAGCGAGTGGGAGACCCAGTACTTC | CASRTSEWETQYF
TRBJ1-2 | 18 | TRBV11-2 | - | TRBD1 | TGTGCCAGCAGCTTAGATACGAGACAGGGGGCATTTACTGGTGGCTACACCTTC | CASSLDTRQGAFTGGYTF
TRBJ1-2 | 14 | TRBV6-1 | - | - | TGTGCCAGCAGTGAAGCGCAGGGGCGTAAGGGCTACACCTTC | CASSEAQGRKGYTF
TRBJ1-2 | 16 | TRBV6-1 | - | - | TGTGCCAGCAGTGAAAATTACCAGCTAATTAACTATGGCTACACCTTC | CASSENYQLINYGYTF
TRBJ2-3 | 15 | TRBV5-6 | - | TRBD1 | TGTGCCAGCAGCTTTGGGACAGGGCTAACAGATACGCAGTATTTT | CASSFGTGLTDTQYF
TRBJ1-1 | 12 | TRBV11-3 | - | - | TGTGCCAGCAGCCAACAGGGAAACGAAGCTTTCTTT | CASSQQGNEAFF
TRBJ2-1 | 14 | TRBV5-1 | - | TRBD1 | TGCGCCAGCAGCCCCGGGACAGGGTGGCATGAGCAGTTCTTC | CASSPGTGWHEQFF
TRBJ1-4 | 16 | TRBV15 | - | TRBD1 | TGTGCCACCAGCAGGACGTGGGACAGCTTTAATGAAAAACTGTTTTTT | CATSRTWDSFNEKLFF
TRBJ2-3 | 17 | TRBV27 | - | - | TGTGCCAGCAGTATCCTCCTAAGGGGCACGAACACAGATACGCAGTATTTT | CASSILLRGTNTDTQYF
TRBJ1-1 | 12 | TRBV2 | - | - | TGTGCCAGCAGTGAGCAGAACACTGAAGCTTTCTTT | CASSEQNTEAFF
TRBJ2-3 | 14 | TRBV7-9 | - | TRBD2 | TGTGCCAGCAGCTGGACTAGCGGGACAGATACGCAGTATTTT | CASSWTSGTDTQYF
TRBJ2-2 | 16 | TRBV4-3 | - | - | TGCGCCAGCAGCCCGCCAGGGTCGGACAACACCGGGGAGCTGTTTTTT | CASSPPGSDNTGELFF
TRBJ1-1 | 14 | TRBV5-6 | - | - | TGTGCCAGCAGGCCTGGACGGTGGAACACTGAAGCTTTCTTT | CASRPGRWNTEAFF
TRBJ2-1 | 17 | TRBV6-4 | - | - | TGTGCCAGCAGTGACTCTGGGGGGCGCGGATCCTACAATGAGCAGTTCTTC | CASSDSGGRGSYNEQFF